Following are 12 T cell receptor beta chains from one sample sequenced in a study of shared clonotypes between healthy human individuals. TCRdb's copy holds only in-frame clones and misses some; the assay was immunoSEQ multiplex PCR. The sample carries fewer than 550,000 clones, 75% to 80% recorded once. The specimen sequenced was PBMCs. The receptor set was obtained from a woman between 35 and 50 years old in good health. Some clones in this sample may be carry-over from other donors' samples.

CDR3 DNA sequence: TGTGCCAGCACGGACAGCCTCAATCAGCCCCAGCATTTT. This gives the protein CASTDSLNQPQHF. The chain combines TRBV6-1 with TRBJ1-5, with D possibly matching TRBD1 (6 bases). This CDR3 is built from 13 residues. The V end lost 7 bases, the J end lost 3 bases, and 10 bases lay between the germline ends. In germline, CDR1 is MNHNS, CDR2 SASEGT.

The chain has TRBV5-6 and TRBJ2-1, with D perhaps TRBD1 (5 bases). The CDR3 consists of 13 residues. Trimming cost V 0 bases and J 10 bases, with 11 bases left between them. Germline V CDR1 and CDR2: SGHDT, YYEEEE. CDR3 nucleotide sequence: TGTGCCAGCAGCTTGGTTGGGGCGCGGGAGCAGTTCTTC. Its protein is CASSLVGAREQFF.

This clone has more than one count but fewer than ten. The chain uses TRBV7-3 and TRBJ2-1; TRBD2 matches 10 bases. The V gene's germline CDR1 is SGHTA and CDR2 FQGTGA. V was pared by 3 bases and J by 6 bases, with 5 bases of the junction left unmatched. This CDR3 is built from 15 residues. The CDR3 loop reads CASSFQLAGANEQFF. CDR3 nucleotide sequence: TGTGCCAGCAGCTTCCAGCTAGCGGGAGCCAATGAGCAGTTCTTC.

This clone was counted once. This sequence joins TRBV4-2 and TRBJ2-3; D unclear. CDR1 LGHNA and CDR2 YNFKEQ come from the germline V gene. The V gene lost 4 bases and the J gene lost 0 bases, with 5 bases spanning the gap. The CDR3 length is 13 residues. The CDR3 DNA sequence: TGTGCCAGCAGCCCACCTAGCACAGATACGCAGTATTTT. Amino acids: CASSPPSTDTQYF.

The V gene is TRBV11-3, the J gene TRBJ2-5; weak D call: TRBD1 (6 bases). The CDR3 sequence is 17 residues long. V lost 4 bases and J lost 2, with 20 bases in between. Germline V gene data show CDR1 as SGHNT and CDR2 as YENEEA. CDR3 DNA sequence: TGTGCCAGCAGCTCGAGCTACTTACCGGGACAACAAGAGACCCAGTACTTC. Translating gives CASSSSYLPGQQETQYF. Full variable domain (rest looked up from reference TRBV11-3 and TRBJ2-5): EAGVVQSPRYKIIEKKQPVAFWCNPISGHNTLYWYLQNLGQGPELLIRYENEEAVDDSQLPKDRFSAERLKGVDSTLKIQPAELGDSAVYLCASSSSYLPGQQETQYFGPGTRLLVL.

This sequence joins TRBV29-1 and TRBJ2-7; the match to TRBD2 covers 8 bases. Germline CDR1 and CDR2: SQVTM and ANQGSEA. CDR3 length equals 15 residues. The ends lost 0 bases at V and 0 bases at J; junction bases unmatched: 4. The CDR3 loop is CSVEDPGGSSYEQYF. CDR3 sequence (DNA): TGCAGCGTTGAAGATCCGGGAGGGTCCTCCTACGAGCAGTACTTC.

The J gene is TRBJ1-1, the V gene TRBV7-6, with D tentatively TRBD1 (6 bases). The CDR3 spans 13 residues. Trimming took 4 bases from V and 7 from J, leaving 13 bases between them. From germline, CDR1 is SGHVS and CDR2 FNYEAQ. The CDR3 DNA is TGTGCCAGCAGCTCACAGGGCGAGGGTGAAGCTTTCTTT. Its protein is CASSSQGEGEAFF.

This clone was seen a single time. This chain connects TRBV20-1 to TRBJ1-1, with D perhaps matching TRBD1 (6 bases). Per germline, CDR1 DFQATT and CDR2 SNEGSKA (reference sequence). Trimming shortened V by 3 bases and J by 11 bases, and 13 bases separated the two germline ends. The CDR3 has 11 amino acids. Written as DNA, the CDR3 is TGCAGTGCTAGCCCCGCGGGGGCGGCTTTCTTT. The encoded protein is CSASPAGAAFF.

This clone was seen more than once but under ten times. The CDR3, as DNA: TGTGCCAGTAGGGGGACTAGCGGGAGGAATGGGTCCGGGGAGCTGTTTTTT. Protein product: CASRGTSGRNGSGELFF. V is TRBV19 and J is TRBJ2-2, with 15 positions matching TRBD2. The V segment lost 6 bases and the J segment 6 bases; nucleotides outside the gene matches: 8. CDR1 is LNHDA, CDR2 SQIVND, per germline (reference sequence). The CDR3 totals 17 residues.

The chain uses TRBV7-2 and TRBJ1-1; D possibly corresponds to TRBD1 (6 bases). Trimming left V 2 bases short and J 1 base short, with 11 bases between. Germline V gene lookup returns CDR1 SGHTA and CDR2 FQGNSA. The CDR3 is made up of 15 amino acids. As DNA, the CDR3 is TGTGCCAGCAGCTTAAGGCGGGGGCGGAACACTGAAGCTTTCTTT. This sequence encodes CASSLRRGRNTEAFF.

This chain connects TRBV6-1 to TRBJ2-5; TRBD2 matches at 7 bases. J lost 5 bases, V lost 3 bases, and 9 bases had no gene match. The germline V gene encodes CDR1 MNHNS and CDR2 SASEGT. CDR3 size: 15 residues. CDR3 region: CASSDLADSLETQYF. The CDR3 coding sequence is TGTGCCAGCAGTGACCTAGCGGACTCTCTGGAGACCCAGTACTTC.

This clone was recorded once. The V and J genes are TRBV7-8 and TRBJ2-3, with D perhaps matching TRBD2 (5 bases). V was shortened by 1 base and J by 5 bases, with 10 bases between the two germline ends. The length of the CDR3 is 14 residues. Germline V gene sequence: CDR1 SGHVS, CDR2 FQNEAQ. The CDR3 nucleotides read TGTGCCAGCAGCTTAGGGAGGCTACAAGATACGCAGTATTTT. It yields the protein CASSLGRLQDTQYF.